This TCR beta chain appears in the sequencing data of a study of blood T cell repertoires in COVID-19. The data were produced by immunoSEQ multiplex PCR, yet TCRdb's version contains in-frame clones alone and is incomplete. This sample has under 250,000 clones, with 85% found just once. Germline CDR1 LGHDT, CDR2 YNNKEL (reference sequence). The CDR3 is made up of 14 amino acids. Between the trimmed V and J ends, which lost 3 bases and 0 bases, there was a span of 7 bases. The receptor comes from a man between 45 and 60 years old with COVID-19, enrolled during active disease. The V gene is TRBV3-1 (or the pseudogene TRBV3-2), the J gene TRBJ2-3; perhaps TRBD2 as D (5 bases). The sequenced sample was peripheral blood. As DNA, the CDR3 is TGTGCCAGCAGCCACCGGACTAGCACAGATACGCAGTATTTT. This codes for CASSHRTSTDTQYF.